The next 6 T cell receptor beta chains were all read from a single sample in a study of OX40 agonist ivuxolimab in advanced cancers. Sequenced by immunoSEQ multiplex PCR; TCRdb stores in-frame clones only, minus some. Of 9,500 to 15,000 clones listed, 80% to 85% are singletons. Sequences were derived from CD4+ or CD8+ T cells sorted from blood, sampled in a trial of the OX40 agonist ivuxolimab. These receptors came from an adult with an advanced solid tumor such as melanoma, head and neck, liver or kidney cancer.

The chain is built from TRBV7-9 and TRBJ2-7; D gene ambiguous. The V end lost 1 base, the J end lost 3 bases, and 10 bases lay between the germline ends. Germline V gene lookup returns CDR1 SEHNR and CDR2 FQNEAQ (reference sequence). The CDR3 extends over 14 amino acids. The CDR3 is CASSLGDILYEQYF. CDR3 in DNA: TGTGCCAGCAGCTTAGGGGATATACTCTACGAGCAGTACTTC. Filled out from reference TRBV7-9 and TRBJ2-7, the complete variable domain reads DTGVSQNPRHKITKRGQNVTFRCDPISEHNRLYWYRQTLGQGPEFLTYFQNEAQLEKSRLLSDRFSAERPKGSFSTLEIQRTEQGDSAMYLCASSLGDILYEQYFGPGTRLTVT.

V usage is TRBV14 and J usage is TRBJ2-1; the D call may be TRBD1 or TRBD2 (5 bases each). From germline, CDR1 is SGHDN and CDR2 FVKESK. The V end was cut by 1 base, the J end by 0 bases, with 13 bases between. The CDR3 totals 17 residues. CDR3 amino acids: CASSQAGPTSSYNEQFF. CDR3 DNA: TGTGCCAGCAGCCAAGCGGGACCCACGTCCTCCTACAATGAGCAGTTCTTC.

The rearrangement joins TRBV28 to TRBJ1-1; no definite D call. V lost 3 bases, J lost 6 bases, and 14 bases lay in between. Germline values: CDR1 MDHEN, CDR2 SYDVKM. This CDR3 region has 14 residues. The CDR3: CASSFRLGPAEAFF. For the CDR3, the DNA is TGTGCCAGCAGTTTCCGCCTAGGGCCCGCTGAAGCTTTCTTT.

The J gene is TRBJ2-1, the V gene TRBV6-1; 7 bases are shared with TRBD1. The V gene end was trimmed by 1 base and the J gene end by 4 bases; junction bases not matched to a gene: 7. CDR3 length equals 16 residues. Germline loops: CDR1 MNHNS, CDR2 SASEGT. In nucleotides, the CDR3 is TGTGCCAGCAGTGAAGGCGTCGGGACAGCATACAATGAGCAGTTCTTC. As protein: CASSEGVGTAYNEQFF.

The chain couples TRBV4-3 to TRBJ2-5; D possibly matches TRBD1 or TRBD2 (5 bases each). Germline loops: CDR1 LGHNA, CDR2 YSLEER. With 1 base removed from V and 4 bases from J, the gap between germline ends came to 10 bases. The CDR3 totals 14 residues. CDR3 DNA sequence: TGCGCCAGCAGCCAAGGGGACCCGGGAGAGACCCAGTACTTC. Its protein is CASSQGDPGETQYF.

This sequence joins TRBV23-1 and TRBJ2-3; unclear D gene. TRBV23-1 is known as an ORF, though its function is uncertain. Deletions cut 4 bases from V and 1 base from J, with 18 bases between. The CDR3 loop spans 17 amino acids. CDR3 in DNA: TGCGCCAGCAGTCCCTTGGTTAAGAGGAAAGGCACAGATACGCAGTATTTT. It translates to CASSPLVKRKGTDTQYF.